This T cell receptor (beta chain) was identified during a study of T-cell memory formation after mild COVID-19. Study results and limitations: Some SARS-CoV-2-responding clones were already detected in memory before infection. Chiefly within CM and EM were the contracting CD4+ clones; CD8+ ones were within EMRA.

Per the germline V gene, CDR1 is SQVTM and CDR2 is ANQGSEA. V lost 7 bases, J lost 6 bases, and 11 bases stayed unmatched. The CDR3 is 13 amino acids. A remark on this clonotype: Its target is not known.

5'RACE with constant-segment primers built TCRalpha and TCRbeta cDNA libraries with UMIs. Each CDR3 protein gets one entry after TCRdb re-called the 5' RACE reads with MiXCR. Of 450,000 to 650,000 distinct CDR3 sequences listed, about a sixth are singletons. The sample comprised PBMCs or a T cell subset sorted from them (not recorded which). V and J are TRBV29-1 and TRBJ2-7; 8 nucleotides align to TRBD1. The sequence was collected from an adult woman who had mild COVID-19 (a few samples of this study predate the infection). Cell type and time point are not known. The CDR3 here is CSAWTTQGGEQYF. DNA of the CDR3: TGCAGCGCATGGACCACACAGGGGGGCGAGCAGTACTTC.